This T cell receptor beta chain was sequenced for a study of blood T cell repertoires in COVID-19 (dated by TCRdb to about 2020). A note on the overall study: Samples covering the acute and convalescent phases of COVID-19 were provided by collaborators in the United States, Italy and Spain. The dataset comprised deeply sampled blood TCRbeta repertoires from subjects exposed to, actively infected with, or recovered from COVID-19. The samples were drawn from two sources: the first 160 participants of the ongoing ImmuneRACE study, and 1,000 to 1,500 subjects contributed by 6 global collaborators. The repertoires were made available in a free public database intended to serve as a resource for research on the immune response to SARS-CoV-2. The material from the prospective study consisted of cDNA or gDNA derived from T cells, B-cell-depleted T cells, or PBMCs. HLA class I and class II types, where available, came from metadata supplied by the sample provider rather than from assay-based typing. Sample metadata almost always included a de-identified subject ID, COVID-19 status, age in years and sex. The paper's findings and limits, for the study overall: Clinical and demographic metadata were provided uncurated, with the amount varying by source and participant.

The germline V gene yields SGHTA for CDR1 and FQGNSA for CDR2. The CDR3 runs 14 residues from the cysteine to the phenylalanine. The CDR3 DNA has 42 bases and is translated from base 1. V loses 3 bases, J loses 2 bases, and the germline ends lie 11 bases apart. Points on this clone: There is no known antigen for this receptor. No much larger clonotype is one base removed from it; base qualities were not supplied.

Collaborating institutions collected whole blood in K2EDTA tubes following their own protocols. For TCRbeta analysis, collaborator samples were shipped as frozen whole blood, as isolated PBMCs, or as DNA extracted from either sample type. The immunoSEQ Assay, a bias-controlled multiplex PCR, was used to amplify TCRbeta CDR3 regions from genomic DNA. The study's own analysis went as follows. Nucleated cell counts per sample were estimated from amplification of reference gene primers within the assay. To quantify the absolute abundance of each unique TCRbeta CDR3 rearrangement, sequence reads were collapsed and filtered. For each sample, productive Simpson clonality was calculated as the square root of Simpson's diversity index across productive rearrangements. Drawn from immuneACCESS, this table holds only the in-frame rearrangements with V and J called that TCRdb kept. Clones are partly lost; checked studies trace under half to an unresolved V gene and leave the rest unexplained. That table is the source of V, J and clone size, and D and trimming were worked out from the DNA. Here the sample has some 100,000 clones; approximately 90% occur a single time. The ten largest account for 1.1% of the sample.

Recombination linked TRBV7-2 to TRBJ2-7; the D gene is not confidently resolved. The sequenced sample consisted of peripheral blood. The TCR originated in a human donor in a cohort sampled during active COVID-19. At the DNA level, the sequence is TGTGCCAGCAGCTTCCCACAGACCCCCTACGAGCAGTACTTC. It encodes CASSFPQTPYEQYF. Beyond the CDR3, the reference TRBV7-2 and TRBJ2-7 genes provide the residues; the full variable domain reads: GAGVSQSPSNKVTEKGKDVELRCDPISGHTALYWYRQSLGQGLEFLIYFQGNSAPDKSGLPSDRFSAERTGGSVSTLTIQRTQQEDSAVYLCASSFPQTPYEQYFGPGTRLTVT.